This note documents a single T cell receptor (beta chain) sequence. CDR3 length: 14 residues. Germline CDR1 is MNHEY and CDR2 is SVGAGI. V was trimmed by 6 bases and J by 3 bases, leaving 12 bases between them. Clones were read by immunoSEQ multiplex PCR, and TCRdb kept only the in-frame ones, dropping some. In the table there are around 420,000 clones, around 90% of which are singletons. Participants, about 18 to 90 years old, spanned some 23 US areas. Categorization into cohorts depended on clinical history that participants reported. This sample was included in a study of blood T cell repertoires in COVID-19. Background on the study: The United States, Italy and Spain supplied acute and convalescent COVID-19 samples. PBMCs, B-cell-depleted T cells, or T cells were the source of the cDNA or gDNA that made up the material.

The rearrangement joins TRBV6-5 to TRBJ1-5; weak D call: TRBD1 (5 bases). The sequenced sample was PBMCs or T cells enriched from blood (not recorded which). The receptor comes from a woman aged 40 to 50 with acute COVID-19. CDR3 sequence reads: CASRDAGYNQPQHF. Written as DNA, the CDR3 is TGTGCCAGCAGGGACGCAGGGTACAATCAGCCCCAGCATTTT.